The 16 T cell receptor beta chains below come from one sample, sequenced in a study of response to subunit inactivated influenza vaccine. Each CDR3 protein is one row after TCRdb ran MiXCR on the RT-PCR reads. In the table there are 500,000 to 650,000 distinct CDR3 sequences, 7.6% of which are singletons. The sample here was PBMCs from blood, taken roughly 24 months after vaccination. Receptors originate from a man in his fifties or sixties who received an inactivated influenza vaccine.

This clonotype was seen repeatedly, ten times or more. This chain connects TRBV5-1 to TRBJ1-6; D is perhaps TRBD1 (5 bases). The germline CDR1 and CDR2 sequences are SGHRS and YFSETQ. Trimming stripped 0 bases from V and 10 bases from J, with 14 bases between. The CDR3 length is 15 residues. The CDR3 sequence is CASSLEGRVESPLHF. CDR3 DNA: TGCGCCAGCAGCTTGGAGGGGCGAGTGGAATCACCCCTCCACTTT.

Written as DNA, the CDR3 is TGTGCCAGCAGTCTGACAGGGGGCAACTATGGCTACACCTTC. Translating gives CASSLTGGNYGYTF. The chain is built from TRBV12-3 or TRBV12-4 and TRBJ1-2; TRBD1 aligns across 10 bases. V trimming: 5 bases; J trimming: 2 bases; junction bases outside the gene matches: 2. The CDR3 is made up of 14 amino acids.

The CDR3 region has the DNA TGCAGTGCCCGACAGGATAGGCATTCACCCCTCCACTTT. This gives the protein CSARQDRHSPLHF. V and J are TRBV20-1 and TRBJ1-6; weak D call: TRBD1 (6 bases). The CDR3 consists of 13 residues. Between the trimmed V and J ends, which lost 6 bases and 8 bases, there was a span of 14 bases. The germline gives CDR1 DFQATT, CDR2 SNEGSKA (reference sequence).

The chain has TRBV19 and TRBJ1-1; weak D call: TRBD1 (5 bases). Trimming shortened V by 5 bases and J by 3 bases, and 10 bases separated the two germline ends. The CDR3 has 13 amino acids. Germline CDR1 is LNHDA and CDR2 is SQIVND (reference sequence). The CDR3 region is CASSPRQYTEAFF. The CDR3 coding sequence is TGTGCCAGTAGTCCTCGACAGTACACTGAAGCTTTCTTT.

Many counts were recorded for this clonotype. The V and J genes are TRBV20-1 and TRBJ2-7; 9 bases match TRBD2. There are 17 residues in the CDR3. The germline CDR1 and CDR2 sequences are DFQATT and SNEGSKA (reference sequence). V lost 0 bases, J lost 5 bases, and 14 bases stayed unmatched. The CDR3 coding sequence is TGCAGTGCTAGAGATTCGAGCGGGGGGTCCATTTGGGACGAGCAGTACTTC. Protein: CSARDSSGGSIWDEQYF.

This clonotype was observed a few times. V usage is TRBV12-3 or TRBV12-4 and J usage is TRBJ1-1; no clear D. This CDR3 spans 14 amino acids. Between the trimmed V and J ends, which lost 3 bases and 0 bases, there was a span of 8 bases. CDR3 nucleotide sequence: TGTGCCAGCAGTTTGCAGGACGTGAACACTGAAGCTTTCTTT. Its protein product is CASSLQDVNTEAFF.

V usage is TRBV6-5 and J usage is TRBJ2-2; D remains ambiguous. CDR1 and CDR2 (germline): MNHEY, SVGAGI. The V end lost 0 bases, the J end lost 1 base, and 9 bases lay between the germline ends. There are 16 residues in the CDR3. CDR3 nucleotide sequence: TGTGCCAGCAGTTACTCAATCGACCTGAACACCGGGGAGCTGTTTTTT. This codes for CASSYSIDLNTGELFF.

A few counts support this clonotype. This rearrangement joins TRBV10-3 to TRBJ1-3; D ambiguous. Germline CDR1 is ENHRY and CDR2 is SYGVKD. Trimming pared 3 bases from V and 4 bases from J, leaving 4 bases between. The CDR3 loop spans 12 amino acids. As DNA, the CDR3 is TGTGCCATCAGTGAATGGGGAAACACCATATATTTT. Its translation is CAISEWGNTIYF.

This clonotype was counted ten times or more. The chain couples TRBV7-2 to TRBJ2-5, with 7 nucleotides matching TRBD2. J was trimmed by 5 bases and V by 2 bases; bases with no gene match: 11. The CDR3 is 16 residues long. In germline, CDR1 is SGHTA, CDR2 FQGNSA. The DNA for the CDR3 is TGTGCCAGCAGCTTAATAGCGGGCTCCAAGGGGGAGACCCAGTACTTC. It translates to CASSLIAGSKGETQYF.

This clonotype was recorded a few times. CDR3 DNA: TGCAGCGTTGACAGGCAGGGTCAGAGGACCCAGTACTTC. This sequence encodes CSVDRQGQRTQYF. The chain employs TRBV29-1 and TRBJ2-5, with D perhaps matching TRBD1 (5 bases). Per germline, CDR1 SQVTM and CDR2 ANQGSEA. This CDR3 has 13 residues. V dropped 3 bases and J dropped 7 bases, with 15 bases sitting between them.

This clonotype was observed a handful of times. The V gene is TRBV5-1, the J gene TRBJ1-1; weak D call: TRBD1 (5 bases). The germline V and J ends were trimmed by 0 bases and 6 bases, with 15 bases remaining between them. This CDR3 has 15 residues. CDR1 and CDR2 from the germline V gene are SGHRS and YFSETQ. Here the CDR3 reads CASSLAKYQGAEAFF. CDR3 DNA: TGCGCCAGCAGCTTGGCTAAGTATCAGGGCGCTGAAGCTTTCTTT.

Regarding this clonotype: With a much larger clone just one base away, this may be a read error. The V and J genes are TRBV12-3 or TRBV12-4 and TRBJ1-5; no definite D call. The ends were cut back, 6 bases at V and 4 bases at J, with 7 bases in the middle. This CDR3 is built from 12 residues. DNA of the CDR3: TGTGCCAGCAGGGGTAGAAATCAGCCCCAGCATTTT. Translation: CASRGRNQPQHF.

CDR3 in DNA: TGTGCCAGCAGCCCTCCCCCCCTAGCCACAGATACGCAGTATTTT. As protein: CASSPPPLATDTQYF. This chain links TRBV9 with TRBJ2-3; the D gene is possibly TRBD2 (5 bases). This CDR3 is 15 amino acids long. The germline V and J ends were trimmed by 4 bases and 2 bases, with 14 bases remaining between them. Germline V gene sequence: CDR1 SGDLS, CDR2 YYNGEE. Based on the CDR3 plus reference TRBV9 and TRBJ2-3, the full variable domain is DSGVTQTPKHLITATGQRVTLRCSPRSGDLSVYWYQQSLDQGLQFLIQYYNGEERAKGNILERFSAQQFPDLHSELNLSSLELGDSALYFCASSPPPLATDTQYFGPGTRLTVL.

V and J are TRBV20-1 and TRBJ1-5, with no clear D. The V end lost 5 bases, the J end lost 5 bases, and 10 bases lay between the germline ends. This CDR3 spans 12 amino acids. Germline CDR1 is DFQATT and CDR2 is SNEGSKA (reference sequence). The CDR3 is CSALDQDQPQHF. CDR3 DNA sequence: TGCAGTGCTTTAGACCAGGATCAGCCCCAGCATTTT.

This clonotype was seen at least ten times. The gene calls are TRBV21-1 and TRBJ2-2; TRBD1, as called in the table, went unchecked against the DNA. TRBV21-1 is deemed a pseudogene. There are 17 residues in the CDR3. The CDR3 DNA reads TGTGCCAGCAGCAAAGTGCGGGACAGAGTAAACACCGGGGAGCTGTTTTTT. It yields the protein CASSKVRDRVNTGELFF.

The chain couples TRBV5-1 to TRBJ1-6; TRBD1 matches at 8 bases. This CDR3 spans 16 amino acids. V was pared by 0 bases and J by 8 bases, with 7 bases of the junction left unmatched. Germline V CDR1 and CDR2: SGHRS, YFSETQ. The CDR3 DNA reads TGCGCCAGCAGCTTGGGAGAGCAGGGGGCTTATTCACCCCTCCACTTT. This gives the protein CASSLGEQGAYSPLHF.